The rows below give T cell receptor beta chains drawn from one sample of a study of T cell responses to AZD1222 COVID-19 vaccine. TCRdb keeps only in-frame clones here, not all; method: immunoSEQ multiplex PCR. Among 100,000 to 150,000 clones listed, about 87% were seen once. Material: peripheral blood, obtained on day 0 of AZD1222 vaccination. The receptors originated from an adult in good health. CDR3s include the opening cysteine and the closing phenylalanine or tryptophan. D genes are given only for firm matches. Size tells how often a clone was seen (once, few, many) or the class of an expanded clone, and some rows leave it out.

.	TRBV15	.	TRBJ2-2	TGTGCCACCAGCAGAGATCGGTCGGGGGAGCTGTTTTTT	CATSRDRSGELFF
.	TRBV19	TRBD1	TRBJ1-5	TGTGCCAGTAGTAGACAGGGGATGAGCAATCAGCCCCAGCATTTT	CASSRQGMSNQPQHF
.	TRBV29-1	.	TRBJ1-1	TGCAGCGTTGGGTACAGGCTAGCGAACACTGAAGCTTTCTTT	CSVGYRLANTEAFF
.	TRBV11-3	.	TRBJ1-2	TGTGCCAGCGGGGGAGGGTGGGCTAACTATGGCTACACCTTC	CASGGGWANYGYTF
.	TRBV18	.	TRBJ1-6	TGTGCCAGCTCACCCTCCGGCTATAATTCACCCCTCCACTTT	CASSPSGYNSPLHF
.	TRBV18	.	TRBJ1-4	TGTGCCAGCTCACCACGGGGGGCCGAGAATGAAAAACTGTTTTTT	CASSPRGAENEKLFF
.	TRBV19	TRBD1	TRBJ2-7	TGTGCCAGTAGTCCGGGACAGGGGACTTTCTACGAGCAGTACTTC	CASSPGQGTFYEQYF
.	TRBV28	.	TRBJ1-5	TGTGCCAGCAGGGATGCCGGGGGGAGGTCGGGCAATCAGCCCCAGCATTTT	CASRDAGGRSGNQPQHF
.	TRBV5-4	.	TRBJ1-6	TGTGCCAGCAGCTTTCTGGGTGGAGGCAGGGATTCACCCCTCCACTTT	CASSFLGGGRDSPLHF
.	TRBV6-5	.	TRBJ1-1	TGTGCCAGCAGTTACTCGGGGTGGACTGAAGCTTTCTTT	CASSYSGWTEAFF
.	TRBV10-3	TRBD1	TRBJ2-1	TGTGCCACCAAGCGACCGGGACAGGGGTACAATGAGCAGTTCTTC	CATKRPGQGYNEQFF
.	TRBV6-1	.	TRBJ1-4	TGTGCCAGCAGTGAATTGGGTTGGGCTAATGAAAAACTGTTTTTT	CASSELGWANEKLFF
.	TRBV29-1	.	TRBJ2-3	TGCAGCGTTGAGGACTACCGGGCTCAAAACTGGGCAGATACGCAGTATTTT	CSVEDYRAQNWADTQYF
.	TRBV4-3	.	TRBJ2-2	TGCGCCAGCAGCCAAGAGGCAGGGAACCGTGCGAACACCGGGGAGCTGTTTTTT	CASSQEAGNRANTGELFF
.	TRBV7-3	.	TRBJ2-7	TGTGCCAGCAGCTTAGGGAACGAGCAGTACTTC	CASSLGNEQYF
few	TRBV5-6	.	TRBJ1-5	TGTGCCAGCAGCTCGGGGTATAGCAATCAGCCCCAGCATTTT	CASSSGYSNQPQHF
.	TRBV28	.	TRBJ1-5	TGTGCCAGCAGGACAGCCAGCAATCAGCCCCAGCATTTT	CASRTASNQPQHF
.	TRBV18	.	TRBJ2-5	TGTGCCAGCTCACCGGCTAGCGTGGTCGAAGAGACCCAGTACTTC	CASSPASVVEETQYF